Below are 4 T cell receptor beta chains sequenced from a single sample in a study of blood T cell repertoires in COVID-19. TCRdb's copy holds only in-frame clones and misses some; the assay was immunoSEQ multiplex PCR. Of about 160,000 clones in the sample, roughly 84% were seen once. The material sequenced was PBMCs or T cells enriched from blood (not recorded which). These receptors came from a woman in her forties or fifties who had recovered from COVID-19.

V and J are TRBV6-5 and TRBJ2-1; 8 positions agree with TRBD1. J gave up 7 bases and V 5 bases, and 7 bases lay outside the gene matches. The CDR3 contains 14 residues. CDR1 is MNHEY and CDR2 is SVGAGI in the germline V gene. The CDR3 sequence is CASSIDRGRNEQFF. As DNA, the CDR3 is TGTGCCAGCAGTATCGACAGGGGTCGAAATGAGCAGTTCTTC.

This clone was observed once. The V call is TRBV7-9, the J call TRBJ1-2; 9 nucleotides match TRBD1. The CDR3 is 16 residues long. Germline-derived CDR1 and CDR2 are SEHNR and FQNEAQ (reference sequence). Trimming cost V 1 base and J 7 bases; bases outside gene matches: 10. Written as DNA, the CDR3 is TGTGCCAGCAGCTTAGGCCAAGGACAGGGGATAGGTGGCTACACCTTC. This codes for CASSLGQGQGIGGYTF.

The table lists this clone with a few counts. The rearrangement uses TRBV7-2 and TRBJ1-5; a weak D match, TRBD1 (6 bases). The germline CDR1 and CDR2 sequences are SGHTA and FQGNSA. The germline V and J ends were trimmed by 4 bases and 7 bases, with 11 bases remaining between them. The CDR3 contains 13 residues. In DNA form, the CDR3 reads TGTGCCAGCAGCTCAGGGGCGAGGCAGCCCCAGCATTTT. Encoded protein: CASSSGARQPQHF.

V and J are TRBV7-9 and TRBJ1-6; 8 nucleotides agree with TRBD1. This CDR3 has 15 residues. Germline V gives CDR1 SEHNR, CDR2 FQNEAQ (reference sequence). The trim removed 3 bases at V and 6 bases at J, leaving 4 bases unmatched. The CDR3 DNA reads TGTGCCAGCAGCTTGGAAGGACAGGGTAATTCACCCCTCCACTTT. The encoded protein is CASSLEGQGNSPLHF. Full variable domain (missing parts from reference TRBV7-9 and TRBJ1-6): DTGVSQNPRHKITKRGQNVTFRCDPISEHNRLYWYRQTLGQGPEFLTYFQNEAQLEKSRLLSDRFSAERPKGSFSTLEIQRTEQGDSAMYLCASSLEGQGNSPLHFGNGTRLTVT.